Below, 29 T cell receptor beta chains from the same sample are listed, as sequenced in a study of tumor-infiltrating lymphocytes in localized non-small cell lung cancer (TCRdb year 2021). Library preparation used the immunoSEQ multiplex PCR assay. This is the immuneACCESS table as TCRdb keeps it, with only in-frame sequences that have V and J called. A part of the clones is gone; compared with another copy, unresolved V genes explain less than half, and the rest is unexplained. Present in this sample are some 15,000 clones, roughly 80% of which were seen just once. The ten largest clones add up to 2% to 3% of the sample. The sample taken for sequencing was lung tumor tissue. The receptors originated from a human donor with non-small cell lung cancer.

This chain links TRBV6-5 with TRBJ2-7; D is tentatively TRBD1 or TRBD2 (5 bases each). CDR3 length: 14 residues. The ends were cut back, 2 bases at V and 8 bases at J, with 16 bases in the middle. Germline V gene data show CDR1 as MNHEY and CDR2 as SVGAGI. CDR3 sequence: CASSYRGRAFKQYF. CDR3 DNA: TGTGCCAGCAGTTACCGGGGCCGAGCTTTTAAGCAGTACTTC.

V gene TRBV9 combines with J gene TRBJ2-7; weak D call: TRBD2 (5 bases). The CDR3 totals 14 residues. V dropped 4 bases and J dropped 4 bases, with 15 bases sitting between them. CDR1 and CDR2 (germline): SGDLS, YYNGEE. The CDR3 protein is CASSSRTGTYEQYF. The CDR3, as DNA: TGTGCCAGCAGCTCCCGGACGGGAACTTACGAGCAGTACTTC. Complete variable domain (other parts from reference TRBV9 and TRBJ2-7): DSGVTQTPKHLITATGQRVTLRCSPRSGDLSVYWYQQSLDQGLQFLIQYYNGEERAKGNILERFSAQQFPDLHSELNLSSLELGDSALYFCASSSRTGTYEQYFGPGTRLTVT.

The CDR3 bases are TGTGCCTGGAGCCGACCTCCGTGGAGATACGAGCAGTACTTC. It specifies CAWSRPPWRYEQYF. The chain is built from TRBV30 and TRBJ2-7; D is unresolved. The V and J ends lost 3 bases and 4 bases respectively, with 16 bases between them. The CDR3 runs 14 residues. The germline CDR1 and CDR2 sequences are GTSNPN and SVGIG (reference sequence).

On this clone itself: One junction end does not reproduce the germline sequence, and a read error may be involved. The chain is built from TRBV10-3 and TRBJ2-1, with unresolved D. Germline V CDR1 and CDR2: ENHRY, SYGVKD. The CDR3 runs to 12 residues. This CDR3 is CAISGGSAEEFF. CDR3 sequence (DNA): TGTGCCATCAGTGGAGGAAGCGCTGAGGAGTTCTTC.

This clone was seen only a few times. The gene calls are TRBV7-2 and TRBJ1-2; D is unclear. V was cut by 2 bases and J by 5 bases, with 12 bases left in between. Looked up from germline, CDR1 is SGHTA and CDR2 is FQGNSA. The CDR3 spans 14 residues. This CDR3 reads CASSLLSGGYGYTF. The CDR3 nucleotides read TGTGCCAGCAGCTTACTCTCGGGCGGATATGGCTACACCTTC.

The genes are TRBV7-3 and TRBJ2-3; 13 nucleotides match TRBD2. The ends lost 5 bases at V and 5 bases at J; junction bases unmatched: 4. The CDR3 consists of 15 residues. Germline V CDR1 and CDR2: SGHTA, FQGTGA. CDR3 sequence (DNA): TGTGCCAGCAGCCGGACTAGCGGGAGCGGAGATACGCAGTATTTT. This gives the protein CASSRTSGSGDTQYF.

This clone was counted only a few times. This chain links TRBV6-1 with TRBJ2-5; D is uncertain. Trimming took 2 bases from V and 5 from J, leaving 9 bases between them. The length of the CDR3 is 13 residues. Germline-derived CDR1 and CDR2 are MNHNS and SASEGT. CDR3 bases: TGTGCCAGCAGTGAATACGACCGGGAGACCCAGTACTTC. It codes for CASSEYDRETQYF.

The V call is TRBV5-5, the J call TRBJ2-1; no clear D. Per the germline V gene, CDR1 is SGHKS and CDR2 is YYEKEE (reference sequence). This CDR3 is built from 15 residues. Trimming took 0 bases from V and 5 from J, leaving 12 bases between them. CDR3 DNA sequence: TGTGCCAGCAGCTTGGGACACGGGTATAACAATGAGCAGTTCTTC. Encoded protein: CASSLGHGYNNEQFF.

The gene calls are TRBV19 and TRBJ1-2; D is unresolved. Germline loops: CDR1 LNHDA, CDR2 SQIVND (reference sequence). V gave up 3 bases and J gave up 0 bases, with 11 bases separating them. This CDR3 region has 15 residues. CDR3 in amino acids: CASSIREVPNYGYTF. Written as DNA, the CDR3 is TGTGCCAGTAGTATTCGAGAGGTTCCTAACTATGGCTACACCTTC.

The chain employs TRBV5-1 and TRBJ1-4, with D tentatively TRBD1 (5 bases). Germline V gives CDR1 SGHRS, CDR2 YFSETQ. V lost 4 bases and J 10 bases, leaving 23 bases between the germline ends. This CDR3 is built from 16 residues. Here the CDR3 DNA reads TGCGCCAGCAGCCCCCAGGGACCGCAGGTCGAGGGAAAACTGTTTTTT. It encodes CASSPQGPQVEGKLFF.

This chain uses TRBV30 with TRBJ2-2; TRBD2 is a possible D gene (5 bases). The germline V gene encodes CDR1 GTSNPN and CDR2 SVGIG (reference sequence). The CDR3 runs to 13 residues. With 1 base removed from V and 5 bases from J, the gap between germline ends came to 8 bases. CDR3 sequence (DNA): TGTGCCTGGAGTGGGACTCGTACCGGGGAGCTGTTTTTT. Translation gives CAWSGTRTGELFF.

On this clone: Other DNA sequences from this sample encode an identical CDR3 as well. The rearrangement uses TRBV18 and TRBJ1-5, with D tentatively TRBD1 (5 bases). The germline CDR1 and CDR2 sequences are KGHSH and LQKENI. CDR3 size: 15 residues. V was clipped by 2 bases and J by 2 bases, with 10 bases between them. CDR3 nucleotide sequence: TGTGCCAGCTCACCAGATAGGGGCGGCAATCAGCCCCAGCATTTT. Protein product: CASSPDRGGNQPQHF.

This sequence joins TRBV4-2 and TRBJ1-1; D remains ambiguous. Trimming took off 1 base at V and 4 bases at J, with 16 bases between the two ends. There are 16 residues in the CDR3. The V gene's germline CDR1 is LGHNA and CDR2 YNFKEQ. The CDR3 sequence is CASSQVGGFGGTEAFF. The CDR3 DNA sequence: TGTGCCAGCAGCCAAGTAGGCGGGTTCGGAGGCACTGAAGCTTTCTTT.

The V gene is TRBV30, the J gene TRBJ1-1; no definite D call. Germline V gene data show CDR1 as GTSNPN and CDR2 as SVGIG (reference sequence). The CDR3 consists of 13 residues. The V end was cut by 5 bases, the J end by 7 bases, with 17 bases between. CDR3: CAWAAPWVDEAFF. CDR3 bases: TGTGCCTGGGCGGCCCCCTGGGTGGATGAAGCTTTCTTT.

V and J are TRBV5-4 and TRBJ2-7, with TRBD1 matching over 8 bases. The V and J ends lost 0 bases and 7 bases, in that order; junction bases with no gene match: 6. The CDR3 is 14 residues long. Per the germline V gene, CDR1 is SGHNT and CDR2 is YYREEE (reference sequence). CDR3 residues: CASSLGQGAREQYF. In DNA form, the CDR3 reads TGTGCCAGCAGCTTGGGGCAGGGGGCGAGGGAGCAGTACTTC.

The gene calls are TRBV6-5 and TRBJ2-1, with 11 nucleotides matching TRBD2. CDR1 is MNHEY and CDR2 is SVGAGI in the germline V gene. The CDR3 runs to 15 residues. V shed 6 bases, J shed 3 bases, and the junction held 4 bases outside the gene matches. CDR3 DNA: TGTGCCAGCAGGATCGGGACTAGCGGCTACAATGAGCAGTTCTTC. Translated: CASRIGTSGYNEQFF.

There are a few counts of this clone. The V gene is TRBV18, the J gene TRBJ1-1; possible D gene TRBD1, 6 bases. Germline V gene lookup returns CDR1 KGHSH and CDR2 LQKENI. V lost 1 base and J 1 base, leaving 10 bases between the germline ends. The CDR3 totals 15 residues. CDR3 DNA sequence: TGTGCCAGCTCACCACAGACAGGTGCGAACACTGAAGCTTTCTTT. Protein: CASSPQTGANTEAFF.

This chain links TRBV19 with TRBJ2-5; D is perhaps TRBD1 (6 bases). V was trimmed by 4 bases and J by 4 bases, leaving 13 bases between them. The germline V gene has CDR1 LNHDA and CDR2 SQIVND (reference sequence). There are 14 residues in the CDR3. The CDR3 loop is CASSKRQVGETQYF. DNA of the CDR3: TGTGCCAGTAGTAAGAGACAGGTCGGAGAGACCCAGTACTTC.

This clone is deemed medium-sized. The chain combines TRBV4-1 with TRBJ1-2; weak D call: TRBD1 (5 bases). Germline assignment: CDR1 MGHRA and CDR2 YSYEKL. The germline V and J ends were trimmed by 6 bases and 4 bases, with 15 bases remaining between them. This CDR3 is 14 amino acids long. DNA of the CDR3: TGCGCCAGCAGGGACGCGGGGGTGGGCTATGGCTACACCTTC. It yields the protein CASRDAGVGYGYTF.

The V gene is TRBV7-2, the J gene TRBJ2-7, with D possibly being TRBD2 (5 bases). The V and J ends lost 5 bases and 5 bases respectively, with 13 bases between them. The CDR3 has 13 amino acids. The germline V gene encodes CDR1 SGHTA and CDR2 FQGNSA. The CDR3 loop is CASSQTGGNEQYF. The CDR3 coding sequence is TGTGCCAGCAGCCAAACCGGAGGCAACGAGCAGTACTTC.

This clone was recorded a few times. V usage is TRBV5-1 and J usage is TRBJ1-4, with a weak D call TRBD1 (5 bases). The CDR3 totals 15 residues. Deletions cut 0 bases from V and 1 base from J, with 7 bases between. Looked up from germline, CDR1 is SGHRS and CDR2 is YFSETQ. The CDR3 DNA is TGCGCCAGCAGCTTGGCCGGGGGAACTAATGAAAAACTGTTTTTT. Its protein product is CASSLAGGTNEKLFF.

The V and J genes are TRBV10-3 and TRBJ2-5; D not resolved. CDR3 size: 12 residues. Trimming removed 8 bases from V and 2 bases from J, with 9 bases in between. The germline V gene has CDR1 ENHRY and CDR2 SYGVKD. The CDR3 DNA reads TGTGCCATCTCGGCTAGTCAAGAGACCCAGTACTTC. It yields the protein CAISASQETQYF.

J is TRBJ2-3 and V is TRBV7-2; D gene ambiguous. The germline V and J ends were trimmed by 5 bases and 3 bases, with 15 bases remaining between them. Germline V gives CDR1 SGHTA, CDR2 FQGNSA. The CDR3 loop spans 15 amino acids. CDR3 DNA: TGTGCCAGCAGCCCCCGGGTGTTGGGGACAGATACGCAGTATTTT. The encoded protein is CASSPRVLGTDTQYF.

This rearrangement joins TRBV6-4 to TRBJ2-1; 10 nucleotides line up with TRBD1. Germline V lookup: CDR1 MRHNA, CDR2 SNTAGT. V dropped 6 bases and J dropped 8; count of bases not matched to a gene: 10. CDR3 length: 15 amino acids. The CDR3 spells CASRAGTGEGDEQFF. Written as DNA, the CDR3 is TGTGCCAGCAGAGCGGGGACAGGGGAAGGCGATGAGCAGTTCTTC.

This clone was detected only once. The chain couples TRBV18 to TRBJ2-5; no clear D. The assigned J gene may be wrong: the sequence end matches TRBJ2-7 better. The CDR3 extends over 11 amino acids. CDR1 and CDR2 (germline): KGHSH, LQKENI. The CDR3 coding sequence is TGTGCCAGCTCCACGGGCTACGAGCAGTACTTC. Translation gives CASSTGYEQYF.

The chain is built from TRBV7-2 and TRBJ1-4, with 8 bases aligning to TRBD1. Per germline, CDR1 SGHTA and CDR2 FQGNSA. CDR3 length: 15 residues. Unmatched junction bases numbered 9, after V lost 4 bases and J lost 8 bases. In DNA form, the CDR3 reads TGTGCCAGCAGCTCGGGACAGGTGTTTGGCGAAAAACTGTTTTTT. This translates into CASSSGQVFGEKLFF.

The gene calls are TRBV5-1 and TRBJ1-4; D remains unclear. The CDR3 has 16 residues. Trimming took off 4 bases at V and 5 bases at J, with 18 bases between the two ends. Germline V gene lookup returns CDR1 SGHRS and CDR2 YFSETQ. CDR3 bases: TGCGCCAGCAGCCGGAGCCCGTTGGGGAGCAATGAAAAACTGTTTTTT. It yields the protein CASSRSPLGSNEKLFF. The entire variable domain, with the rest obtained from reference TRBV5-1 and TRBJ1-4, is as follows: KAGVTQTPRYLIKTRGQQVTLSCSPISGHRSVSWYQQTPGQGLQFLFEYFSETQRNKGNFPGRFSGRQFSNSRSEMNVSTLELGDSALYLCASSRSPLGSNEKLFFGSGTQLSVL.

This chain links TRBV27 with TRBJ2-7; the D gene could be TRBD1 or TRBD2 (6 bases each). This CDR3 region has 14 residues. V was pared by 3 bases and J by 0 bases, with 9 bases between. CDR1 is MNHEY, CDR2 SMNVEV, per germline (reference sequence). This CDR3 reads CASSLGGYSYEQYF. In DNA, the CDR3 is TGTGCCAGCAGTTTGGGGGGCTACTCCTACGAGCAGTACTTC.

The chain uses TRBV10-1 and TRBJ1-1; D perhaps matches TRBD1 (5 bases). Germline loops: CDR1 WNHNN, CDR2 SYGVQD (reference sequence). The CDR3 spans 14 residues. Trimming removed 2 bases from V and 1 base from J, with 8 bases in between. In nucleotides, the CDR3 is TGCGCCAGCAGTGAGAGGCAGGGGAACACTGAAGCTTTCTTT. Amino acids: CASSERQGNTEAFF.